The 26 T cell receptor beta chains given below trace back to one sample, sequenced in a study of molecular identifiers for immune sequencing clone quantification (dated by TCRdb to the late 2010s). Library method: PCR. The sequencer listed for this sample is Illumina HiSeq 4000. TCRdb itself trimmed the public reads at Q25 with fastp, ran MiXCR and retained productive beta chains. Under each unique CDR3 protein, matching rows form one entry showing the most common genes and DNA. This sample lists 60,000 to 70,000 distinct CDR3 sequences; about a sixth were detected once. The ten largest clones represent 1.5% of the sample. Sample: naive CD8+ T cells from blood, with Jurkat cell RNA spiked in. This specimen's cell subset or site label, interpreted: FACS-sorted CD8+CD4-CCR7+CD45RA+ naive T cells. These receptors were obtained from a human donor in good health. Some libraries in this study had Jurkat cell RNA spiked in.

At least ten counts were recorded for this clonotype. The chain combines TRBV25-1 with TRBJ2-1; D remains unclear. Trimming cost V 6 bases and J 5 bases, with 17 bases left between them. The length of the CDR3 is 15 residues. Germline CDR1 is MGHDK and CDR2 is SYGVNS. CDR3 sequence reads: CASSALYSLNNEQFF. CDR3 nucleotide sequence: TGTGCCAGCAGCGCTCTCTATTCCCTCAACAATGAGCAGTTCTTC.

This clonotype was recorded a few times. The rearrangement links TRBV4-1 to TRBJ2-1; perhaps D is TRBD1 or TRBD2 (5 bases each). This CDR3 contains 14 residues. The germline V gene has CDR1 MGHRA and CDR2 YSYEKL. Trimming took off 4 bases at V and 8 bases at J, with 15 bases between the two ends. CDR3 coding DNA: TGCGCCAGCAGCCCGGGACCCGCTGGCTATGAGCAGTTCTTC. Translation gives CASSPGPAGYEQFF.

In its sample, this clonotype was seen many times. This chain uses TRBV13 with TRBJ2-2; the D gene could be TRBD1 or TRBD2 (6 bases each). The V and J ends lost 5 bases and 4 bases respectively, with 14 bases between them. Germline loops: CDR1 PRHDT, CDR2 FYEKMQ (reference sequence). The CDR3 runs 15 residues. The CDR3 is CASSQGGLSTGELFF. The CDR3, as DNA: TGTGCCAGCAGCCAAGGGGGGCTGAGCACCGGGGAGCTGTTTTTT.

The sample holds a few counts of this clonotype. The chain recombines TRBV6-1 with TRBJ2-2; the D gene is possibly TRBD2 (5 bases). This CDR3 spans 18 amino acids. Germline loops: CDR1 MNHNS, CDR2 SASEGT. Trimming stripped 3 bases from V and 3 bases from J, with 20 bases between. The CDR3 bases are TGTGCCAGCAGTGATTCTTGGAGGCGAACCCTTCACACCGGGGAGCTGTTTTTT. Amino acids: CASSDSWRRTLHTGELFF.

This clonotype has more than one count but fewer than ten. The CDR3: CASSSGLSEFSREQYF. CDR3 nucleotide sequence: TGTGCCAGCAGCTCAGGACTATCCGAATTTTCCCGCGAGCAGTACTTC. The chain has TRBV7-8 and TRBJ2-7; D is possibly TRBD2 (6 bases). Per germline, CDR1 SGHVS and CDR2 FQNEAQ. Trimming took 4 bases from V and 6 from J, leaving 22 bases between them. The CDR3 has 16 amino acids.

This clonotype was picked up many times. The chain couples TRBV28 to TRBJ2-7; D not certain. CDR3 size: 17 residues. The germline gives CDR1 MDHEN, CDR2 SYDVKM. V was clipped by 6 bases and J by 1 base, with 22 bases between them. The CDR3 nucleotides read TGTGCCAGCAGCTCTCTTCTGGATACGACGGAGTCCTACGAGCAGTACTTC. It codes for CASSSLLDTTESYEQYF.

To note about this clonotype: This may be a read error, as it is one base from a much larger clone. The chain couples TRBV4-1 to TRBJ1-4; 8 nucleotides agree with TRBD1. Germline V lookup: CDR1 MGHRA, CDR2 YSYEKL. The CDR3 is 15 amino acids. CDR3: CASSQTDRAYEKLSF. Here the CDR3 DNA reads TGCGCCAGCAGCCAAACGGACAGGGCTTACGAAAAACTGTCTTTT.

In its sample, this clonotype was seen many times. This rearrangement joins TRBV7-9 to TRBJ2-3; either TRBD1 or TRBD2 may fit D (5 bases each). The V end was cut by 4 bases, the J end by 3 bases, with 14 bases between. The germline V gene has CDR1 SEHNR and CDR2 FQNEAQ (reference sequence). The CDR3 has 15 residues. The CDR3 is CASSYWDPPTDTQYF. The CDR3 region has the DNA TGTGCCAGCAGCTATTGGGACCCTCCAACAGATACGCAGTATTTT.

At least ten counts were recorded for this clonotype. V is TRBV7-9 and J is TRBJ1-1; D is undetermined. V was pared by 1 base and J by 1 base, with 10 bases between. Germline V gives CDR1 SEHNR, CDR2 FQNEAQ (reference sequence). The CDR3 runs 15 residues. The CDR3 is CASSLGAGKNTEAFF. CDR3 DNA: TGTGCCAGCAGCTTAGGGGCAGGAAAGAACACTGAAGCTTTCTTT.

This clonotype has ten or more counts. This chain uses TRBV10-1 with TRBJ2-7; 10 positions agree with TRBD1. CDR3 length: 16 residues. V dropped 4 bases and J dropped 5; count of bases not matched to a gene: 11. Germline V gene data show CDR1 as WNHNN and CDR2 as SYGVQD (reference sequence). The CDR3 region has the DNA TGCGCCAGCAGTGGAACTCCGGGACAGGGGACCCACGAGCAGTACTTC. Its protein product is CASSGTPGQGTHEQYF.

A single count supports this clonotype. A much larger clone differs from this one at a single base, so this may be a read error. This sequence joins TRBV27 and TRBJ2-3; the D gene is possibly TRBD1 (6 bases). CDR3 length equals 17 residues. V dropped 6 bases and J dropped 2 bases, with 21 bases sitting between them. The germline CDR1 and CDR2 sequences are MNHEY and SMNVEV (reference sequence). For the CDR3, the DNA is TGTGCCAGCAGCCCAGGGGCCTCCCAGCGGTCCACAGATACGCAGTATTTT. It yields the protein CASSPGASQRSTDTQYF.

This clonotype was recorded at least ten times. V usage is TRBV15 and J usage is TRBJ2-5, with D maybe TRBD2 (6 bases). CDR3 length: 14 residues. The ends were cut back, 6 bases at V and 3 bases at J, with 14 bases in the middle. Germline CDR1 reads LNHNV; CDR2 reads YYDKDF (reference sequence). CDR3 residues: CATRSYGSKETQYF. In DNA form, the CDR3 reads TGTGCCACCAGGTCCTACGGGAGCAAAGAGACCCAGTACTTC. The full variable domain, completed using reference TRBV15 and TRBJ2-5, is DAMVIQNPRYQVTQFGKPVTLSCSQTLNHNVMYWYQQKSSQAPKLLFHYYDKDFNNEADTPDNFQSRRPNTSFCFLDIRSPGLGDTAMYLCATRSYGSKETQYFGPGTRLLVL.

As to this clonotype: The junction differs from germline at one of its ends, possibly a read error. The gene calls are TRBV2 and TRBJ2-3, with a possible D match to TRBD1 (5 bases). The CDR3 totals 13 residues. Germline assignment: CDR1 SNHLY and CDR2 FYNNEI. Here the CDR3 reads CASSKPGNRYAVF. The CDR3 DNA reads as TGTGCCAGCAGTAAGCCAGGGAACAGATACGCAGTATTT.

This clonotype came up many times. This chain joins TRBV3-1 and TRBJ2-5; possibly TRBD1 for D (5 bases). The CDR3 is 13 residues long. V shed 7 bases and J shed 4 bases, with 13 bases lying between them. Germline V CDR1 and CDR2: LGHDT, YNNKEL (reference sequence). Here the CDR3 reads CASTRRASETQYF. The CDR3 DNA reads TGTGCCAGCACCCGCAGGGCGTCAGAGACCCAGTACTTC.

This rearrangement joins TRBV29-1 to TRBJ1-2; D may be TRBD1 (5 bases). CDR3 size: 11 residues. V was cut by 7 bases and J by 6 bases, with 12 bases left in between. Germline loops: CDR1 SQVTM, CDR2 ANQGSEA. The CDR3 here is CSGLGGNGYTF. In DNA form, the CDR3 reads TGCAGCGGGCTGGGGGGGAATGGCTACACCTTC.

This clonotype has at least ten counts. V gene TRBV7-9 combines with J gene TRBJ2-5; TRBD1 or TRBD2 may be the D gene (7 bases each). The germline gives CDR1 SEHNR, CDR2 FQNEAQ (reference sequence). CDR3 length equals 16 residues. Trimming shortened V by 2 bases and J by 5 bases, and 18 bases separated the two germline ends. The CDR3: CASSLTWLGGGETQYF. CDR3 sequence (DNA): TGTGCCAGCAGCTTAACTTGGTTGGGAGGGGGCGAGACCCAGTACTTC.

In regard to this clonotype: A single base separates this from a much larger clone, so it may be a read error. The chain couples TRBV6-1 to TRBJ2-1, with 12 bases aligning to TRBD2. The V gene end was trimmed by 3 bases and the J gene end by 9 bases; junction bases not matched to a gene: 9. From germline, CDR1 is MNHNS and CDR2 SASEGT. The length of the CDR3 is 16 residues. Here the CDR3 reads CASSDWGTSGFSEQFF. The CDR3 DNA is TGTGCCAGCAGTGATTGGGGGACTAGCGGGTTCAGTGAGCAGTTCTTC.

This clonotype has ten or more counts. This sequence may be a read error, since a much larger clone differs from it by one base. The chain recombines TRBV7-2 with TRBJ2-3; D not resolved. The V gene's germline CDR1 is SGHTA and CDR2 FQGNSA. The CDR3 covers 17 residues. Trimming took 1 base from V and 1 from J, leaving 15 bases between them. This chain's CDR3 is CASSLDWYSAGTDTQYF. CDR3 in DNA: TGTGCCAGCAGCTTAGATTGGTACAGTGCTGGCACAGATACGCAGTATTTT.

Turning to this clonotype: Just one base apart from a much larger clone, this may be a read error. The J gene is TRBJ2-2, the V gene TRBV2; D is uncertain. This CDR3 is 17 amino acids long. V was trimmed by 10 bases and J by 2 bases, leaving 23 bases between them. Germline V lookup: CDR1 SNHLY, CDR2 FYNNEI. The CDR3 loop reads CAKSYPTTTTNTGELFF. The CDR3, as DNA: TGTGCCAAATCCTATCCCACAACGACAACTAACACCGGGGAGCTGTTTTTT.

The V gene is TRBV9, the J gene TRBJ1-2, with D possibly TRBD1 on 5 matching bases. V was cut by 0 bases and J by 4 bases, with 13 bases left in between. The V gene's germline CDR1 is SGDLS and CDR2 YYNGEE. The CDR3 is 15 amino acids. The CDR3 DNA reads as TGTGCCAGCAGCGTAGCCGGAGTTGGGGCCTATGGCTACACCTTC. The encoded protein is CASSVAGVGAYGYTF.

Details on this clonotype: With a much larger clone just one base away, this may be a read error. The chain uses TRBV29-1 and TRBJ2-7, with 14 bases identical to TRBD2. This CDR3 has 19 amino acids. Germline loops: CDR1 SQVTM, CDR2 ANQGSEA. The V and J ends lost 1 base and 7 bases, in that order; junction bases with no gene match: 18. Here the CDR3 DNA reads TGCAGCGTTGAAGGAGAGGGACACCTAGGACTAGCGGGAGGTCAGGAGCAGTACTTC. Protein sequence: CSVEGEGHLGLAGGQEQYF.

This clonotype has only a few counts. V is TRBV9 and J is TRBJ2-2, with no clear D. The V end lost 1 base, the J end lost 5 bases, and 21 bases lay between the germline ends. This CDR3 spans 18 amino acids. Germline V gives CDR1 SGDLS, CDR2 YYNGEE. The CDR3 region is CASSVYRAPRKETGELFF. The CDR3 coding sequence is TGTGCCAGCAGCGTATATAGGGCCCCTCGCAAAGAAACCGGGGAGCTGTTTTTT.

A remark on this clonotype: A much larger clone lies one base from this, so it may be a read error. This chain uses TRBV5-3 with TRBJ2-7; 8 bases are shared with TRBD1. TRBV5-3 is treated as an ORF (open reading frame) with a function not yet certain. V was pared by 8 bases and J by 4 bases, with 11 bases of the junction left unmatched. The CDR3 covers 14 residues. CDR3 region: CASSIGRGHYEQYF. The DNA for the CDR3 is TGTGCCAGCAGCATTGGCAGGGGGCATTACGAGCAGTACTTC.

This clonotype was seen many times. This chain connects TRBV4-1 to TRBJ2-7; D is undetermined. The germline V and J ends were trimmed by 1 base and 0 bases, with 7 bases remaining between them. Germline V gene lookup returns CDR1 MGHRA and CDR2 YSYEKL. CDR3 size: 14 residues. CDR3 coding DNA: TGCGCCAGCAGCCAAGTGTCGGCCTCCTACGAGCAGTACTTC. Translation: CASSQVSASYEQYF.

J is TRBJ2-3 and V is TRBV24-1, with D possibly being TRBD1 or TRBD2 (5 bases each). The germline gives CDR1 KGHDR, CDR2 SFDVKD. V lost 8 bases and J 6 bases, leaving 17 bases between the germline ends. The CDR3 has 14 amino acids. In DNA form, the CDR3 reads TGTGCCACCAAGGATGGGGGAAGTTCGGATACGCAGTATTTT. Translating it yields CATKDGGSSDTQYF.

This clonotype occurred many times. The V gene is TRBV30, the J gene TRBJ2-7; tentatively, D is TRBD2 (5 bases). The V end was cut by 3 bases, the J end by 3 bases, with 12 bases between. Germline CDR1 GTSNPN, CDR2 SVGIG (reference sequence). There are 13 residues in the CDR3. In nucleotides, the CDR3 is TGTGCCTGGAGACTCCTAGCAGGCTACGAGCAGTACTTC. This translates into CAWRLLAGYEQYF. The full variable domain, with the rest looked up from reference TRBV30 and TRBJ2-7, is SQTIHQWPATLVQPVGSPLSLECTVEGTSNPNLYWYRQAAGRGLQLLFYSVGIGQISSEVPQNLSASRPQDRQFILSSKKLLLSDSGFYLCAWRLLAGYEQYFGPGTRLTVT.